This T cell receptor (beta chain) emerged from a study of blood T cell repertoires in COVID-19. In the study overall: Samples representing acute and convalescent COVID-19 were sourced from the United States, Italy and Spain. From T cells, B-cell-depleted T cells, or PBMCs came the material, which was cDNA or gDNA.

CDR3 length: 18 residues. J was trimmed by 6 bases and V by 2 bases; bases with no gene match: 9. Germline CDR1 SGHTA, CDR2 FQGNSA. Per the authors' pipeline: How many nucleated cells were present was estimated from reference gene primer amplification. The data were produced by immunoSEQ multiplex PCR, yet TCRdb's version contains in-frame clones alone and is incomplete. V, J and clone size are taken as reported in that table, and D and trimming were inferred from the DNA itself. The sample consists of some 170,000 clones, about 75% of them appearing once. Material for sequencing was peripheral blood. This sequence was found in a woman aged 45-59 years with active or convalescent COVID-19. J is TRBJ2-4 and V is TRBV7-2; TRBD2 agrees at 14 bases. The CDR3 here is CASSLTRLAGGPGNIQYF. The CDR3 nucleotides read TGTGCCAGCAGCTTAACAAGACTAGCGGGAGGGCCGGGAAACATTCAGTACTTC.